These 9 T cell receptor beta chains share one sample of origin, sequenced in a study of T cells in Graves' hyperthyroidism and ophthalmopathy. Amplified TCR beta CDR3 regions came from RNA transcripts. HTBI primers drove first-round RT-PCR of the TCR CDR3. TCRdb reprocessed the multiplex PCR reads via MiXCR and lists one record per CDR3 protein. The table shows fewer than 800,000 distinct CDR3 sequences, with 16% occurring only once. What was sequenced was blood. The receptor set was obtained from a man aged 18 to 29 with Graves' hyperthyroidism.

Concerning this clonotype itself: A much more abundant neighbour one base away suggests this may be a read error. The chain joins TRBV11-2 to TRBJ2-1; the match to TRBD2 covers 8 bases. Looked up from germline, CDR1 is SGHAT and CDR2 is FQNNGV. This CDR3 has 17 residues. In DNA form, the CDR3 reads TGTGCCAGCAGCCGGAGGGAGCGGGAGCCCCCGGACAATGAGCAGCTCTTC. Translated, it gives CASSRREREPPDNEQLF.

This clonotype was detected ten times or more. DNA of the CDR3: TGTGCCTGCGATGCGGGGGGATTCCATGGCTACACCTTC. As protein: CACDAGGFHGYTF. The chain carries TRBV30 and TRBJ1-2, with D tentatively TRBD1 (5 bases). The length of the CDR3 is 13 residues. The V gene lost 6 bases and the J gene lost 6 bases, with 17 bases spanning the gap. Germline V gene lookup returns CDR1 GTSNPN and CDR2 SVGIG (reference sequence).

This clonotype was observed a handful of times. The chain employs TRBV6-6 and TRBJ2-3; no definite D call. The V end was cut by 2 bases, the J end by 6 bases, with 12 bases between. Germline V CDR1 and CDR2: MNHNY, SVGAGI (reference sequence). The CDR3 extends over 14 amino acids. DNA of the CDR3: TGTGCCAGCAGTTACCGTCGAGCAGAGGATACGCAGTATTTT. It translates to CASSYRRAEDTQYF.

This clonotype was counted a few times. The V and J genes are TRBV2 and TRBJ2-7; 10 nucleotides line up with TRBD2. The germline gives CDR1 SNHLY, CDR2 FYNNEI. The CDR3 is 15 residues long. The ends lost 7 bases at V and 2 bases at J; junction bases unmatched: 8. The CDR3 nucleotides are TGTGCCAGCAACCAGCGACTAGCGGGTACCTACGAGCAGTACTTC. This codes for CASNQRLAGTYEQYF.

The chain is built from TRBV4-3 and TRBJ2-1; 11 bases line up with TRBD2. Trimming took 1 base from V and 6 from J; bases not matched to a gene: 5. Germline CDR1 reads LGHNA; CDR2 reads YSLEER. The CDR3 length is 16 residues. The CDR3 region is CASSQVFSGRVNEQFF. The CDR3, as DNA: TGCGCCAGCAGCCAAGTCTTTAGCGGGAGGGTCAATGAGCAGTTCTTC.

The genes are TRBV6-1 and TRBJ1-6; D is ambiguous. The CDR3 covers 13 residues. Germline lookup yields CDR1 MNHNS and CDR2 SASEGT. Trimming left V 6 bases short and J 8 bases short, with 11 bases between. The CDR3 DNA is TGTGCCAGCAGCGAGGAAGGCCATTCACCCCTCCACTTT. Amino acid sequence: CASSEEGHSPLHF.

This clonotype was seen at least ten times. V gene TRBV6-5 combines with J gene TRBJ1-1; D remains ambiguous. Trimming left V 2 bases short and J 4 bases short, with 8 bases between. The germline V gene has CDR1 MNHEY and CDR2 SVGAGI. The CDR3 length is 13 residues. This CDR3 reads CASSYGLGTEAFF. For the CDR3, the DNA is TGTGCCAGCAGTTACGGACTGGGCACTGAAGCTTTCTTT.

This clonotype was found a few times. DNA of the CDR3: TGCAGTGCTAGAGTCGAGGGTTACTCTGGAAACACCATATATTTT. Its translation: CSARVEGYSGNTIYF. V and J are TRBV20-1 and TRBJ1-3; D is uncertain. The germline V gene has CDR1 DFQATT and CDR2 SNEGSKA (reference sequence). The CDR3 runs 15 residues. V was cut by 1 base and J by 0 bases, with 10 bases left in between.

The rearrangement joins TRBV5-1 to TRBJ2-2, with D unclear. V was clipped by 0 bases and J by 8 bases, with 8 bases between them. Germline V lookup: CDR1 SGHRS, CDR2 YFSETQ. This CDR3 has 13 residues. DNA for the CDR3: TGCGCCAGCAGCTTGGCCCCTAAGGGGGAGCTGTTTTTT. As protein: CASSLAPKGELFF.